This T cell receptor beta chain was documented in a study of blood T cell repertoires in COVID-19. Study-level background: Samples representing acute and convalescent COVID-19 were sourced from the United States, Italy and Spain.

This clone appeared a single time. Trimming took 0 bases from V and 0 from J, leaving 6 bases between them. CDR1 is SGHRS, CDR2 YFSETQ, per germline. The CDR3 totals 14 residues. Cohort assignment relied on participant-reported clinical history. TCRdb keeps only in-frame clones here, not all; method: immunoSEQ multiplex PCR. In the table there are 350,000 to 400,000 clones, roughly 90% of which are singletons. The clonotype comes from a woman in her twenties or thirties with acute COVID-19. Sequences were obtained from PBMCs or T cells enriched from blood (not recorded which). This chain joins TRBV5-1 and TRBJ1-2; D uncertain. CDR3 nucleotide sequence: TGCGCCAGCAGCTTGGAAAATACTAACTATGGCTACACCTTC. Residues: CASSLENTNYGYTF.